Each of the 10 T cell receptor beta chains below was sequenced from the same sample in a study of shared clonotypes between healthy human individuals (dated by TCRdb to between 2020 and 2021). The library came from the immunoSEQ multiplex PCR assay. In its TCRdb copy, this immuneACCESS table keeps in-frame sequences only and misses some clones. Where compared with another copy, unresolved V genes explain less than half of these, and the others have no known cause. Present in this sample are about a million clones, approximately 70% of which were seen just once. The ten most abundant clones make up roughly 1.5% of the sample. The sequenced material came from memory CD4+ T cells sorted from blood. The sample's cell subset or site label, decoded: CD45RA-negative fraction. These TCRs come from a man aged 18 to 29 in good health.

This sequence joins TRBV5-4 and TRBJ2-7; TRBD2 matches at 9 bases. The trim removed 0 bases at V and 3 bases at J, leaving 7 bases unmatched. The V gene's germline CDR1 is SGHNT and CDR2 YYREEE (reference sequence). The CDR3 loop spans 16 amino acids. CDR3 residues: CASSLANSGSLYEQYF. CDR3 bases: TGTGCCAGCAGCTTGGCTAATAGCGGGAGTCTCTACGAGCAGTACTTC.

The chain uses TRBV5-1 and TRBJ2-5; 7 bases agree with TRBD2. Germline V gives CDR1 SGHRS, CDR2 YFSETQ. V trimming: 3 bases; J trimming: 5 bases; junction bases outside the gene matches: 7. The CDR3 sequence is 14 residues long. CDR3 DNA: TGCGCCAGCAGCTCGGCTAGCGGCAGGGAGACCCAGTACTTC. This translates into CASSSASGRETQYF.

The chain recombines TRBV5-1 with TRBJ1-4; D remains ambiguous. V was cut by 1 base and J by 5 bases, with 9 bases left in between. The CDR3 is 14 amino acids. Germline CDR1 is SGHRS and CDR2 is YFSETQ. CDR3 loop: CASSLQGGNEKLFF. The CDR3 coding sequence is TGCGCCAGCAGCTTGCAAGGCGGGAATGAAAAACTGTTTTTT.

This clone has a handful of counts. This chain joins TRBV9 and TRBJ2-1, with D unclear. The CDR3 runs to 16 residues. The V gene's germline CDR1 is SGDLS and CDR2 YYNGEE. V was cut by 4 bases and J by 9 bases, with 23 bases left in between. CDR3: CASSPAPGPRNAEQFF. CDR3 coding DNA: TGTGCCAGCAGCCCCGCCCCCGGACCCAGAAATGCTGAGCAGTTCTTC. Together with reference TRBV9 and TRBJ2-1, the CDR3 gives the full variable domain: DSGVTQTPKHLITATGQRVTLRCSPRSGDLSVYWYQQSLDQGLQFLIQYYNGEERAKGNILERFSAQQFPDLHSELNLSSLELGDSALYFCASSPAPGPRNAEQFFGPGTRLTVL.

The rearrangement links TRBV18 to TRBJ1-2, with D hard to call. This CDR3 is 13 amino acids long. The germline CDR1 and CDR2 sequences are KGHSH and LQKENI. V was pared by 2 bases and J by 8 bases, with 12 bases between. The CDR3 region has the DNA TGTGCCAGCTCACCATCTCGGGCGGAAGGCTACACCTTC. Amino acid sequence: CASSPSRAEGYTF.

V and J are TRBV6-6 and TRBJ1-5, with 8 positions matching TRBD1. This CDR3 comprises 12 residues. Germline V lookup: CDR1 MNHNY, CDR2 SVGAGI (reference sequence). V lost 10 bases, J lost 4 bases, and 3 bases stayed unmatched. The CDR3: CATRQGNQPQHF. As DNA, the CDR3 is TGTGCCACCAGACAGGGGAATCAGCCCCAGCATTTT.

The CDR3 sequence is CASSDATTRNQPQHF. The CDR3 nucleotides read TGTGCCAGCAGTGATGCAACAACCCGCAATCAGCCCCAGCATTTT. The chain couples TRBV6-1 to TRBJ1-5; D not certain. The CDR3 runs 15 residues. In germline, CDR1 is MNHNS, CDR2 SASEGT. The V end was cut by 3 bases, the J end by 2 bases, with 11 bases between.

The V gene is TRBV5-6, the J gene TRBJ1-2; 10 bases are a match to TRBD1. Per germline, CDR1 SGHDT and CDR2 YYEEEE. This CDR3 is built from 13 residues. J lost 4 bases, V lost 4 bases, and 1 base had no gene match. CDR3 in amino acids: CASSRDRGYGYTF. In DNA, the CDR3 is TGTGCCAGCAGCCGGGACAGGGGCTATGGCTACACCTTC.

The rearrangement joins TRBV7-2 to TRBJ2-1; the D gene is possibly TRBD2 (8 bases). V was pared by 2 bases and J by 7 bases, with 27 bases between. The CDR3 is 19 amino acids. CDR1 is SGHTA and CDR2 is FQGNSA in the germline V gene. As DNA, the CDR3 is TGTGCCAGCAGCTTAAGTTTGGGCGGGGGGAGGACAGGTAGGAATGAGCAGTTCTTC. Its protein product is CASSLSLGGGRTGRNEQFF.

This clone was recorded many times. The rearrangement links TRBV5-1 to TRBJ2-3; 8 bases are a match to TRBD2. There are 15 residues in the CDR3. Germline V CDR1 and CDR2: SGHRS, YFSETQ. The J segment lost 3 bases and the V segment lost 4 bases, leaving 7 bases of the junction unmatched. The CDR3: CASSPGTRGTDTQYF. The CDR3 DNA is TGCGCCAGCAGCCCCGGGACTAGAGGAACAGATACGCAGTATTTT.